The rows below give T cell receptor beta chains drawn from one sample of a study of CD8 T cells in Susac syndrome. Each CDR3 protein is one row after TCRdb ran MiXCR on the immunoSEQ multiplex PCR reads. The table lists 300,000 or so distinct CDR3 sequences, around 92% of them singletons, with about 0.07% in the top ten. The sequenced sample was CD4+ T cells from PBMCs. These receptors came from a human donor with multiple sclerosis. Each CDR3 is given with its conserved first and last residue. The D gene is left open where the match is weak. Part of the rows lack a size; the others show once, few, many or a class for expanded clones.

CDR3nt: TGTGCCAGCAGTTACTCCACTAGGCACGAGCAGTACTTC
CDR3aa: CASSYSTRHEQYF
v_gene: TRBV6-5
d_gene: -
j_gene: TRBJ2-7
abundance: few

CDR3nt: TGCGCCAGCAGCCAAGCCGGGGCAGGGAGGAACTATGGCTACACCTTC
CDR3aa: CASSQAGAGRNYGYTF
v_gene: TRBV4-3
d_gene: -
j_gene: TRBJ1-2
abundance: -

CDR3nt: TGTGCCAGCAGCTTAGGACGGGGGGTCGGCACTGAAGCTTTCTTT
CDR3aa: CASSLGRGVGTEAFF
v_gene: TRBV7-2
d_gene: -
j_gene: TRBJ1-1
abundance: -

CDR3nt: TGTGCCATCAGTGAGGCTAGGGGGCCCGATCAGCCCCAGCATTTT
CDR3aa: CAISEARGPDQPQHF
v_gene: TRBV10-3
d_gene: TRBD1
j_gene: TRBJ1-5
abundance: -

CDR3nt: TGTGCCAGCAGCTTAGTCGCAGAGAATTCACCCCTCCACTTT
CDR3aa: CASSLVAENSPLHF
v_gene: TRBV7-9
d_gene: -
j_gene: TRBJ1-6
abundance: -

CDR3nt: TGTGCCAGCAGCTTAAGCCCCTTAAGGGAAGCCCAAGAGACCCAGTACTTC
CDR3aa: CASSLSPLREAQETQYF
v_gene: TRBV7-9
d_gene: -
j_gene: TRBJ2-5
abundance: -

CDR3nt: TGCGCCAGCAGCCAAGATACTGGGTGGTACGAGCAGTACTTC
CDR3aa: CASSQDTGWYEQYF
v_gene: TRBV4-3
d_gene: -
j_gene: TRBJ2-7
abundance: -

CDR3nt: TGCAGTGCCCTCCATGGGATGGGCTATGGCTACACCTTC
CDR3aa: CSALHGMGYGYTF
v_gene: TRBV20-1
d_gene: -
j_gene: TRBJ1-2
abundance: -

CDR3nt: TGTGCCACCAGCAGAGGAGCGAACAGGGGTATTGCCGGGGAGCTGTTTTTT
CDR3aa: CATSRGANRGIAGELFF
v_gene: TRBV15
d_gene: TRBD1
j_gene: TRBJ2-2
abundance: -

CDR3nt: TGTGCCAGCAGGGTCTACTCGGGCTACACCTTC
CDR3aa: CASRVYSGYTF
v_gene: TRBV2
d_gene: -
j_gene: TRBJ1-2
abundance: -

CDR3nt: TGCGCCAGCAGCTTGGTGACTAGCGGGAGGGCCTGGGATGAGCAGTTCTTC
CDR3aa: CASSLVTSGRAWDEQFF
v_gene: TRBV5-1
d_gene: TRBD2
j_gene: TRBJ2-1
abundance: -

CDR3nt: TGTGCCAGCAGCGTAGAGCTAGCGGGAGAGGTAGCAGATACGCAGTATTTT
CDR3aa: CASSVELAGEVADTQYF
v_gene: TRBV9
d_gene: TRBD2
j_gene: TRBJ2-3
abundance: -

CDR3nt: TGTGCCAGCAGCCGGACTAGCGGGGGGGCAGATACGCAGTATTTT
CDR3aa: CASSRTSGGADTQYF
v_gene: TRBV3-1
d_gene: TRBD2
j_gene: TRBJ2-3
abundance: -

CDR3nt: TGCGCCAGCAGTTTAATGACTGACAATGAGCAGTTCTTC
CDR3aa: CASSLMTDNEQFF
v_gene: TRBV4-3
d_gene: -
j_gene: TRBJ2-1
abundance: -

CDR3nt: TGTGCCAGCAGTTTAGGGCAGCCCCGAGTCAATCAGCCCCAGCATTTT
CDR3aa: CASSLGQPRVNQPQHF
v_gene: TRBV12-3/TRBV12-4
d_gene: -
j_gene: TRBJ1-5
abundance: -

CDR3nt: TGTGCCACCCAGGAGAACACTGAAGCTTTCTTT
CDR3aa: CATQENTEAFF
v_gene: TRBV6-2/TRBV6-3
d_gene: -
j_gene: TRBJ1-1
abundance: -

CDR3nt: TGTGCCAGCAGCTTGTCTTCGGCGGGGTTCGGAGAGACCCAGTACTTC
CDR3aa: CASSLSSAGFGETQYF
v_gene: TRBV5-4
d_gene: -
j_gene: TRBJ2-5
abundance: -

CDR3nt: TGTGCCAGCAGCTCTGGACGGTTAGCCTACGAGCAGTACTTC
CDR3aa: CASSSGRLAYEQYF
v_gene: TRBV5-4
d_gene: -
j_gene: TRBJ2-7
abundance: -

CDR3nt: TGTGCCAGTAGGACTGACAGGTCTTCCACTGAAGCTTTCTTT
CDR3aa: CASRTDRSSTEAFF
v_gene: TRBV19
d_gene: -
j_gene: TRBJ1-1
abundance: -

CDR3nt: TGTGCCAGCAGTGTTACCGAAAACTATGGCTACACCTTC
CDR3aa: CASSVTENYGYTF
v_gene: TRBV2
d_gene: -
j_gene: TRBJ1-2
abundance: -

CDR3nt: TGTGCCAGCAATGCCGCTTATAGCAATCAGCCCCAGCATTTT
CDR3aa: CASNAAYSNQPQHF
v_gene: TRBV12-3/TRBV12-4
d_gene: -
j_gene: TRBJ1-5
abundance: -

CDR3nt: TGTGCCAGCAGCGCCGGGACAGCGTACAATCAGCCCCAGCATTTT
CDR3aa: CASSAGTAYNQPQHF
v_gene: TRBV2
d_gene: TRBD1
j_gene: TRBJ1-5
abundance: -

CDR3nt: TGCGCCAGCAGCTTGGGCAGGGCCCGCACCGGGGAGCTGTTTTTT
CDR3aa: CASSLGRARTGELFF
v_gene: TRBV5-1
d_gene: -
j_gene: TRBJ2-2
abundance: -

CDR3nt: TGTGCCAGCTGGACAACTCTTTACGAGCAGTACTTC
CDR3aa: CASWTTLYEQYF
v_gene: TRBV6-1
d_gene: -
j_gene: TRBJ2-7
abundance: -

CDR3nt: TGCGCCAGCAGGCGACAGGGCGAGATCGGGGAGCTGTTTTTT
CDR3aa: CASRRQGEIGELFF
v_gene: TRBV4-3
d_gene: TRBD1
j_gene: TRBJ2-2
abundance: -

CDR3nt: TGTGCCAGCAGCTTAATGGGGCGCGACACTGAAGCTTTCTTT
CDR3aa: CASSLMGRDTEAFF
v_gene: TRBV7-3
d_gene: -
j_gene: TRBJ1-1
abundance: -